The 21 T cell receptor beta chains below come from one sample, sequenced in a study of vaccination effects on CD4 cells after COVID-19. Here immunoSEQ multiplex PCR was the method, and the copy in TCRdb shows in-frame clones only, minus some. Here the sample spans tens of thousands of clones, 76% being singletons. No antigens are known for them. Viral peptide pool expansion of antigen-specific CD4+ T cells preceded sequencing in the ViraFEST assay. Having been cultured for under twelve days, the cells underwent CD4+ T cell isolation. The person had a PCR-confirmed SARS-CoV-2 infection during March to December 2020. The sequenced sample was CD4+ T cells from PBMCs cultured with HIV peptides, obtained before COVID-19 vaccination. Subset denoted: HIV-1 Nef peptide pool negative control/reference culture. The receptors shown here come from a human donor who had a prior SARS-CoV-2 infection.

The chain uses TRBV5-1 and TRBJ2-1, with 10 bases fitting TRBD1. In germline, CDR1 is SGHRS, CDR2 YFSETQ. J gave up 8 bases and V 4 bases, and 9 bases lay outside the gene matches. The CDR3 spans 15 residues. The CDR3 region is CASSGVGTGDHEQFF. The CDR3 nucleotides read TGCGCCAGCAGCGGGGTGGGGACAGGGGATCATGAGCAGTTCTTC.

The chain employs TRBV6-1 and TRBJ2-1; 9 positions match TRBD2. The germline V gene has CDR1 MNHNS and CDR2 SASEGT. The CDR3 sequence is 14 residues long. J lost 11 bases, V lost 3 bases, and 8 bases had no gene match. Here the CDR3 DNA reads TGTGCCAGCAGTGACCCCGGACTAGCGTCTCAGCAGTTCTTC. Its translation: CASSDPGLASQQFF.

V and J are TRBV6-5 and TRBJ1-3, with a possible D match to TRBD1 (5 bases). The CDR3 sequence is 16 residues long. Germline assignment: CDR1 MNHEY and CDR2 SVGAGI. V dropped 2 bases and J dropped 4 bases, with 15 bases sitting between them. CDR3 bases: TGTGCCAGCAGTTACGATGGGGCGTCCACGGGAAACACCATATATTTT. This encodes CASSYDGASTGNTIYF.

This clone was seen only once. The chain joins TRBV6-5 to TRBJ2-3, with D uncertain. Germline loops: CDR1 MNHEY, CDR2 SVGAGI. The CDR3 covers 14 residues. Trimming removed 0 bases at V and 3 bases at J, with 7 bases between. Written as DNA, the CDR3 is TGTGCCAGCAGTTACTCGAGTTCTACAGATACGCAGTATTTT. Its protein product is CASSYSSSTDTQYF.

CDR3 in DNA: TGTGCCAGCAGCTTAATGCAGGCCTCCTACGAGCAGTACTTC. Amino acid sequence: CASSLMQASYEQYF. The chain has TRBV11-2 and TRBJ2-7; D remains unclear. V was trimmed by 2 bases and J by 0 bases, leaving 8 bases between them. Germline-derived CDR1 and CDR2 are SGHAT and FQNNGV. This CDR3 region has 14 residues. The complete variable domain, with remaining parts taken from reference TRBV11-2 and TRBJ2-7, reads EAGVAQSPRYKIIEKRQSVAFWCNPISGHATLYWYQQILGQGPKLLIQFQNNGVVDDSQLPKDRFSAERLKGVDSTLKIQPAKLEDSAVYLCASSLMQASYEQYFGPGTRLTVT.

The CDR3 spells CASTGNTEAFF. DNA for the CDR3: TGTGCCAGCACAGGGAACACTGAAGCTTTCTTT. The chain is built from TRBV3-1 (or the pseudogene TRBV3-2) and TRBJ1-1, with D unclear. Germline CDR1 and CDR2: LGHDT and YNNKEL (reference sequence). There are 11 residues in the CDR3. V lost 7 bases, J lost 1 base, and 4 bases lay in between.

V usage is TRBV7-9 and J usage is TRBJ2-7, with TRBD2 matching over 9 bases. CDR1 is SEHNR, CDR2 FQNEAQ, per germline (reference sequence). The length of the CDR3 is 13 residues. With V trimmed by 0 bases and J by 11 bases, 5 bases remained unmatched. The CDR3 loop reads CASSLAASGTKYF. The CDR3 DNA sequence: TGTGCCAGCAGCTTAGCGGCTAGCGGGACTAAGTACTTC.

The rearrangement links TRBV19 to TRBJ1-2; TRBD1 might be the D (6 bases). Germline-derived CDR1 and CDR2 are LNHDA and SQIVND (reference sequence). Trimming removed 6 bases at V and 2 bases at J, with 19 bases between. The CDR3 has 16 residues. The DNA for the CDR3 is TGTGCCAGTAGCCTCACAGCCGGGACAAGGAACTATGGCTACACCTTC. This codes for CASSLTAGTRNYGYTF.

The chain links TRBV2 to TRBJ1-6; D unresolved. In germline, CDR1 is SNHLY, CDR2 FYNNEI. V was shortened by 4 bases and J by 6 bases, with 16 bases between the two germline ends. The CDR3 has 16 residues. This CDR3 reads CASSGIGTPRNSPLHF. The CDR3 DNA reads TGTGCCAGCAGTGGGATAGGTACCCCCCGTAATTCACCCCTCCACTTT.

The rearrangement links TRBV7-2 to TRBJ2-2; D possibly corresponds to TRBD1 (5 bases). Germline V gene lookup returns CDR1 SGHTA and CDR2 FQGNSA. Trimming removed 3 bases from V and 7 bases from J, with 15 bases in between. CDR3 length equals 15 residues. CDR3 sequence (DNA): TGTGCCAGCAGCTTTCCCAGGGCTTACGGCGGGGAGCTGTTTTTT. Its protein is CASSFPRAYGGELFF.

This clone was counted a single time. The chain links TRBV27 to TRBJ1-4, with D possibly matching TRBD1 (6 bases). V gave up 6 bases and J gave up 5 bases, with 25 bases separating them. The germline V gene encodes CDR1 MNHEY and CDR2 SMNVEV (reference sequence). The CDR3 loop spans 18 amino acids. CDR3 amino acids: CASRSRTGSPEGNEKLFF. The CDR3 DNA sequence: TGTGCCAGCAGGAGTAGAACAGGGAGTCCCGAGGGAAATGAAAAACTGTTTTTT. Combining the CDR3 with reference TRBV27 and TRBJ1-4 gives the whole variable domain EAQVTQNPRYLITVTGKKLTVTCSQNMNHEYMSWYRQDPGLGLRQIYYSMNVEVTDKGDVPEGYKVSRKEKRNFPLILESPSPNQTSLYFCASRSRTGSPEGNEKLFFGSGTQLSVL.

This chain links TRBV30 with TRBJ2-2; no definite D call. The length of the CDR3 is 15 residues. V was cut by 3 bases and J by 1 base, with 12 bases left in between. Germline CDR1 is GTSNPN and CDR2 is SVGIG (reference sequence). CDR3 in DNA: TGTGCCTGGAGAGTGCCTGGGGTGAACACCGGGGAGCTGTTTTTT. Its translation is CAWRVPGVNTGELFF.

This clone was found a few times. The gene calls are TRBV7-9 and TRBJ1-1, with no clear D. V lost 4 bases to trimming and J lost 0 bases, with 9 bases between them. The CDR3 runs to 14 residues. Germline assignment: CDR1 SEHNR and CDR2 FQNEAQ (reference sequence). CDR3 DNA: TGTGCCAGCAGCTCTGACATTCTGAACACTGAAGCTTTCTTT. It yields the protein CASSSDILNTEAFF.

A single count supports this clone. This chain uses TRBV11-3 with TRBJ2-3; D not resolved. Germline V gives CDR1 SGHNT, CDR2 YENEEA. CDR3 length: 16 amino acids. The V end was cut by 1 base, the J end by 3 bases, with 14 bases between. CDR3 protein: CASSLGLGLWTDTQYF. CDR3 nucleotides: TGTGCCAGCAGCTTAGGCCTGGGATTGTGGACAGATACGCAGTATTTT.

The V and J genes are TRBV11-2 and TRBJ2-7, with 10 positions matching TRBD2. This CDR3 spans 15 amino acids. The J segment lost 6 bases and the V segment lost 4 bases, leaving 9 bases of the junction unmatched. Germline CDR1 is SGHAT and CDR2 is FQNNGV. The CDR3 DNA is TGTGCCAGCAGCTCTCTTCCGGGACTAGCGACCGAGCAGTACTTC. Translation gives CASSSLPGLATEQYF.

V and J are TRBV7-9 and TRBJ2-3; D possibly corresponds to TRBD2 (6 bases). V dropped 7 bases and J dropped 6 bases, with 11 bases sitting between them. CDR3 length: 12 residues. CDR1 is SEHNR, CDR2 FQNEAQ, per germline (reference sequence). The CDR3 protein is CASKTEGDTQYF. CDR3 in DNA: TGTGCCAGCAAAACGGAGGGGGATACGCAGTATTTT.

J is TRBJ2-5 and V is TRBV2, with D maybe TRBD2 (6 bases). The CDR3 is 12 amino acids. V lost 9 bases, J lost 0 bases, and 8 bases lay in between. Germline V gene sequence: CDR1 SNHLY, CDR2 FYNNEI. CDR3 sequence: CASREYQETQYF. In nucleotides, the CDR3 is TGTGCCAGTCGGGAGTACCAAGAGACCCAGTACTTC.

This chain's CDR3 is CASRTSGGALAHTDTQYF. The CDR3, as DNA: TGTGCCAGCAGGACTAGCGGGGGGGCGTTAGCTCACACAGATACGCAGTATTTT. The rearrangement uses TRBV6-9 and TRBJ2-3, with 14 bases identical to TRBD2. With 6 bases clipped from V and 2 bases from J, the junction kept 10 bases outside the gene matches. Germline CDR1 and CDR2: MNHGY and SVAAGI. This CDR3 comprises 18 residues.

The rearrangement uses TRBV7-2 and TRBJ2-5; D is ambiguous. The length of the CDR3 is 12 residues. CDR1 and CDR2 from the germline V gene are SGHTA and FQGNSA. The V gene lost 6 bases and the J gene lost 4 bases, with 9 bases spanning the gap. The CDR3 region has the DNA TGTGCCAGCAGGGAATCCGGAGAGACCCAGTACTTC. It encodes CASRESGETQYF.

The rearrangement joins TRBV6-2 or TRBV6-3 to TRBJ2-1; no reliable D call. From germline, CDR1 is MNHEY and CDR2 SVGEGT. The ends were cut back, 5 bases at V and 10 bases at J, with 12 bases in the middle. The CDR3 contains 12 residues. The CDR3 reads CASSMTPREQFF. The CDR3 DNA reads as TGTGCCAGCAGTATGACACCCCGAGAGCAGTTCTTC.

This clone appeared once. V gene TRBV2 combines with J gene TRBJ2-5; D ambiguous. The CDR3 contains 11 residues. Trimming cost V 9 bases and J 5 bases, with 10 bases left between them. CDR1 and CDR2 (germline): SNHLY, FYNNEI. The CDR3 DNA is TGTGCCAGTACCCCTCGGGAGACCCAGTACTTC. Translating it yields CASTPRETQYF. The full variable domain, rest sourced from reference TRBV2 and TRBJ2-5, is EPEVTQTPSHQVTQMGQEVILRCVPISNHLYFYWYRQILGQKVEFLVSFYNNEISEKSEIFDDQFSVERPDGSNFTLKIRSTKLEDSAMYFCASTPRETQYFGPGTRLLVL.